The 8 T cell receptor beta chains below come from one sample, sequenced in a study of blood T cell repertoires in COVID-19. Data came from immunoSEQ multiplex PCR; TCRdb stores just in-frame clones and leaves some out. The sample lists under 250,000 clones, about nine tenths occurring once. Input material: peripheral blood. These receptors were obtained from a man aged 55 to 70 who had recovered from COVID-19.

The genes are TRBV19 and TRBJ1-5; 7 bases match TRBD1. CDR1 LNHDA and CDR2 SQIVND come from the germline V gene (reference sequence). The CDR3 loop spans 16 amino acids. Trimming removed 6 bases from V and 2 bases from J; junction bases left unmatched: 10. CDR3 loop: CASRRQGVNGNQPQHF. In DNA form, the CDR3 reads TGTGCCAGTAGACGACAGGGTGTCAATGGCAATCAGCCCCAGCATTTT.

The chain couples TRBV4-1 to TRBJ2-2; 12 bases agree with TRBD2. The CDR3 length is 17 residues. CDR1 and CDR2 from the germline V gene are MGHRA and YSYEKL. Unmatched junction bases numbered 3, after V lost 3 bases and J lost 1 base. The CDR3 protein is CASSHGLAGRNTGELFF. The CDR3 DNA follows: TGCGCCAGCAGCCATGGACTAGCGGGAAGGAACACCGGGGAGCTGTTTTTT.

CDR3 sequence reads: CATSGDSYKSTEAFF. CDR3 DNA sequence: TGTGCCACCAGCGGCGACAGCTACAAATCGACTGAAGCTTTCTTT. The J gene is TRBJ1-1, the V gene TRBV15, with TRBD1 as a possible D gene (5 bases). The CDR3 is 15 residues long. The V end lost 5 bases, the J end lost 5 bases, and 18 bases lay between the germline ends. Per germline, CDR1 LNHNV and CDR2 YYDKDF (reference sequence).

The chain joins TRBV4-3 to TRBJ2-2; possible D gene TRBD1, 5 bases. Trimming cost V 4 bases and J 7 bases, with 10 bases left between them. The germline gives CDR1 LGHNA, CDR2 YSLEER. The CDR3 is made up of 13 amino acids. The CDR3 spells CASSPDSFGELFF. The CDR3 coding sequence is TGCGCCAGCAGCCCAGACAGTTTCGGGGAGCTGTTTTTT.

V usage is TRBV6-5 and J usage is TRBJ2-7; 10 bases match TRBD1. Per germline, CDR1 MNHEY and CDR2 SVGAGI. V shed 7 bases, J shed 4 bases, and the junction held 10 bases outside the gene matches. This CDR3 spans 15 amino acids. The DNA of the CDR3 is TGTGCCAGCATTGGTCCGGGACAGGGGATATACGAGCAGTACTTC. This encodes CASIGPGQGIYEQYF.

The V and J genes are TRBV3-1 (or the pseudogene TRBV3-2) and TRBJ1-2; D unresolved. The V gene's germline CDR1 is LGHDT and CDR2 YNNKEL (reference sequence). The CDR3 is 13 residues long. V shed 0 bases and J shed 2 bases, with 4 bases lying between them. CDR3 bases: TGTGCCAGCAGCCAAGACCTGAACTATGGCTACACCTTC. Translating gives CASSQDLNYGYTF.

The chain has TRBV28 and TRBJ2-6; 7 positions match TRBD1. J gave up 2 bases and V 2 bases, and 24 bases lay outside the gene matches. CDR3 size: 23 residues. Germline CDR1 and CDR2: MDHEN and SYDVKM. This chain's CDR3 is CASSLQPGQRDPTDPTGANVLTF. Here the CDR3 DNA reads TGTGCCAGCAGTTTACAACCGGGACAGCGCGACCCAACAGACCCCACTGGGGCCAACGTCCTGACTTTC.

The chain has TRBV28 and TRBJ1-6; the match to TRBD1 covers 10 bases. The CDR3 runs 16 residues. Germline CDR1 and CDR2: MDHEN and SYDVKM. With V trimmed by 2 bases and J by 11 bases, 9 bases remained unmatched. The CDR3 protein is CASSLRQGATPAPLHF. The CDR3 DNA reads TGTGCCAGCAGTTTAAGACAGGGGGCGACACCCGCACCCCTCCACTTT.